This TCR beta chain was recovered during a study of blood T cell repertoires in COVID-19 (TCRdb year 2020). About the full investigation: The collaborator samples originated in the United States, Italy and Spain and spanned the acute and convalescent phases of COVID-19. The sample metadata nearly always contained a de-identified subject ID, COVID-19 status, age in years and sex. The samples were drawn from two sources: the first 160 participants of the ongoing ImmuneRACE study, and some 1,300 subjects contributed by 6 global collaborators. Where HLA class I and class II types were available, the types were taken from metadata supplied by the sample provider, not from assay-based typing. The dataset comprised deeply sampled blood TCRbeta repertoires from subjects exposed to, actively infected with, or recovered from COVID-19. The repertoires were released in a freely available public database meant as a resource for research on the immune response to SARS-CoV-2. The prospective study material was composed of cDNA or gDNA derived from T cells, B-cell-depleted T cells, or PBMCs. What the work shows at the level of the full study, not this receptor alone: Clinical and demographic metadata were provided uncurated, with the amount varying by source and participant.

TCRbeta CDR3 regions were amplified from genomic DNA by means of the immunoSEQ Assay, a bias-controlled multiplex PCR. As for how the authors treated the data: Within the assay, amplification of reference gene primers was used to estimate how many nucleated cells each sample contained. To quantify the absolute abundance of each unique TCRbeta CDR3 rearrangement, sequence reads were collapsed and filtered. Productive Simpson clonality was computed per sample as the square root of Simpson's diversity index over productive rearrangements. TCRdb re-hosts the immuneACCESS table, in-frame sequences only. Its copies lack some clones; in the studies checked, an unresolved V gene accounts for under half of them, and the cause for the rest is not known. Clonal size and the V and J genes are those of that table, whereas D and trimming came from the DNA. For this sample there are roughly 280,000 clones; about 85% appear just once. The ten top clones hold less than 3% of the sample.

Participants in the prospective study were aged 18 to 89 years, lived in about two dozen United States geographic areas, and enrolled through a virtual design. In the prospective study, cohorts were assigned on the basis of participant-reported clinical history obtained from a screening survey and a study questionnaire. Recovered participants in ImmuneRACE Cohort 3 were defined by two consecutive negative NP/OP PCR tests, clearance by a healthcare professional, or resolution of symptoms. Mobile phlebotomists in the prospective study collected whole blood, serum and a nasopharyngeal or oropharyngeal swab from every participant. Over a roughly 2-month period, participants in the prospective study had the option of providing additional blood draws and questionnaires. Before DNA extraction, blood samples from the prospective study were shipped at room temperature or frozen. Details on this clone: Which antigen it targets is not known. Base qualities are not recorded, but no much larger clone differs from it by a single base.

V was cut back by 1 base and J by 6 bases, leaving a gap of 12 bases between them. Per the germline V gene (reference sequence), SEHNR is the CDR1 and FQNEAQ is the CDR2. The CDR3 runs 14 amino acids, cysteine and phenylalanine included. Only the CDR3 DNA is retained, 42 bases long and in frame from the first base. The sequence was obtained from a woman aged 45-65 years who had recovered from COVID-19. The chain employs TRBV7-9 and TRBJ1-1; 6 matching bases give a weak D call of TRBD1. The sequencing input was PBMCs or T cells enriched from blood (not recorded which). The CDR3 region has the sequence CASSLVGGGPEAFF. The nucleotides read TGTGCCAGCAGCTTAGTGGGCGGGGGCCCTGAAGCTTTCTTT.